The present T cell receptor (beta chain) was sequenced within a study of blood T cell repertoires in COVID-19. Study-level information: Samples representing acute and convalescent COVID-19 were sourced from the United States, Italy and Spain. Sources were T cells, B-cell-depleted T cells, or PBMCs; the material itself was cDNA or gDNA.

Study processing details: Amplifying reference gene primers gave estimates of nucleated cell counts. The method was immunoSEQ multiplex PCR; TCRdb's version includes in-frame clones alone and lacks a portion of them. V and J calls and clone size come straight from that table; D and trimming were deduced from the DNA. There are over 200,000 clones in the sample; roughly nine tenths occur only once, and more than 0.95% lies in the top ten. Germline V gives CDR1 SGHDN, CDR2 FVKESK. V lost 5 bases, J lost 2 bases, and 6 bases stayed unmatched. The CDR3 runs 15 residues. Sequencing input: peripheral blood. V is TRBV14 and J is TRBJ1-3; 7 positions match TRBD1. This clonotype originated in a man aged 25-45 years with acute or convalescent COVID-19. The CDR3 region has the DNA TGTGCCAGCAGCATTGGGACAGTGCCTGGAAACACCATATATTTT. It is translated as CASSIGTVPGNTIYF.